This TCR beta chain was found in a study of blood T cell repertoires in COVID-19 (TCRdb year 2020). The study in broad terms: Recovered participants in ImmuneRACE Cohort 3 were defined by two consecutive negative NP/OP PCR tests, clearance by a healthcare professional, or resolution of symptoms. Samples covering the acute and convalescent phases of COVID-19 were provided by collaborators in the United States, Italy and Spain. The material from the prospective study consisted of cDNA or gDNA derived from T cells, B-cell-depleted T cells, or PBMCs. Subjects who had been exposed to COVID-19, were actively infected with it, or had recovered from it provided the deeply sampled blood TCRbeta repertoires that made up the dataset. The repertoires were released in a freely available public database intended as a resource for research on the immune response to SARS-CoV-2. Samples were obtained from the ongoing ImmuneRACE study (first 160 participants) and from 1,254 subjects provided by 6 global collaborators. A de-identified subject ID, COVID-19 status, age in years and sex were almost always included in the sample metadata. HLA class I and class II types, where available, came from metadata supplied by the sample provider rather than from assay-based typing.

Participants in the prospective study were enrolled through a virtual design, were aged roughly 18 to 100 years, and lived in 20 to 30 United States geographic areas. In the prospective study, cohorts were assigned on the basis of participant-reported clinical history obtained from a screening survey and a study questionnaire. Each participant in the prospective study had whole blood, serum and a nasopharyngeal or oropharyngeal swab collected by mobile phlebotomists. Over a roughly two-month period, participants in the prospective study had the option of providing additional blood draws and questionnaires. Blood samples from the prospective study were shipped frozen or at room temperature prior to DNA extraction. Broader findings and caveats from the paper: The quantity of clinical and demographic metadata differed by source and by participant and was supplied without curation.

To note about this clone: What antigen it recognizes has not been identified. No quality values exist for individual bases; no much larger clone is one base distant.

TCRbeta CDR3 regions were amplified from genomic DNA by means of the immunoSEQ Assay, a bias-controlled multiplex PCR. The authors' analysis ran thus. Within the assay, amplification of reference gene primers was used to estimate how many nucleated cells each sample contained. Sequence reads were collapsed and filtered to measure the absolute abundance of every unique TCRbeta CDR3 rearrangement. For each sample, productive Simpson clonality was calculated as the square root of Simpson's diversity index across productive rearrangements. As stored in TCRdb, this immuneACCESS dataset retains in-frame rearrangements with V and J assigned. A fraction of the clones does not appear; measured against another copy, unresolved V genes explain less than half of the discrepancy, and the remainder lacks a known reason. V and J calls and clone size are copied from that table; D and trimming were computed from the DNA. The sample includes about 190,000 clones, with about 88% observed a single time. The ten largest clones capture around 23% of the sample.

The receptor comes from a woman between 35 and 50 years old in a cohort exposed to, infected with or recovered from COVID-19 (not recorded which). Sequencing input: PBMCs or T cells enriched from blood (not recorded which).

The CDR3 sequence is CASSLVGSGGTGELFF. The sequenced DNA is TGTGCCAGCAGCTTGGTGGGTAGCGGGGGCACCGGGGAGCTGTTTTTT. The rearrangement combines TRBV11-3 with TRBJ2-2, and 9 junctional nucleotides match TRBD2. After removal of 3 bases from V and 4 bases from J, the junction retains 6 bases not matched to a gene. The CDR3, cysteine through phenylalanine, is 16 amino acids long. Here the CDR3 DNA is all that survives: 48 bases in frame from base 1. The germline V gene sets CDR1 to SGHNT and CDR2 to YENEEA.